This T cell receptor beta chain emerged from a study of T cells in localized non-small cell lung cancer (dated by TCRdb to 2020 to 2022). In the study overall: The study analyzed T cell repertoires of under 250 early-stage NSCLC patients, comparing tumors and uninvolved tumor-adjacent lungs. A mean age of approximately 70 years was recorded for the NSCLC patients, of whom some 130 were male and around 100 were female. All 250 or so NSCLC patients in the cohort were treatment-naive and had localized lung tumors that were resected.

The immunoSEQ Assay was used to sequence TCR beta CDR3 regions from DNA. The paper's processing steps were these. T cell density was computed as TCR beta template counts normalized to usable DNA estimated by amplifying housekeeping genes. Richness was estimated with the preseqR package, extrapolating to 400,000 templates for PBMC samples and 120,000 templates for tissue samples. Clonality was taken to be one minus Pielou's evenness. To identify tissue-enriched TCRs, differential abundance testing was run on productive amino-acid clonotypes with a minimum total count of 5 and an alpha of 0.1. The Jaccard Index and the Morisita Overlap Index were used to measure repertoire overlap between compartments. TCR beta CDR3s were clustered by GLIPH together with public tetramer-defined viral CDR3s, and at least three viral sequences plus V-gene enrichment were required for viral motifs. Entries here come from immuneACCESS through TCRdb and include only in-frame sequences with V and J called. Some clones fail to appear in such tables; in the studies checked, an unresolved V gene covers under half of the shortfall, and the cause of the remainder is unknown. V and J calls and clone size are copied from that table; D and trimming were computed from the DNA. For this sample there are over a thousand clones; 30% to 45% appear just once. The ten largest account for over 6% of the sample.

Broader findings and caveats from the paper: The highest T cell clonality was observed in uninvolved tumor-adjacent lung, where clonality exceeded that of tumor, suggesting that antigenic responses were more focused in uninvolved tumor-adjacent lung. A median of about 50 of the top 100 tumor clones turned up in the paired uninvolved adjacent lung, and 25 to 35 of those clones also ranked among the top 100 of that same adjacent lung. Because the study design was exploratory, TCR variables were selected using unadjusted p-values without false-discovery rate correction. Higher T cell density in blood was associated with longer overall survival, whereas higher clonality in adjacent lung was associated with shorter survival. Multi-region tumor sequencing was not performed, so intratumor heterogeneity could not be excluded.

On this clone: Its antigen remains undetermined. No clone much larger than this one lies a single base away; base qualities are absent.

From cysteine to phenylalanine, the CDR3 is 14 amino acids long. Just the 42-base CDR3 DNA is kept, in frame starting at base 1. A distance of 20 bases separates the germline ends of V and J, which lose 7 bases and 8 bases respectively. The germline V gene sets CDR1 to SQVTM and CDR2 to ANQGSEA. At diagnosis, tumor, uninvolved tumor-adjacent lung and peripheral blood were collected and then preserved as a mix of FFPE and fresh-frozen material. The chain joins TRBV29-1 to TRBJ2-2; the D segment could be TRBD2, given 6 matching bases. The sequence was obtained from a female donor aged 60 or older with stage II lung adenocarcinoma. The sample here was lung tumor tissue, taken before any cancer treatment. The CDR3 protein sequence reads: CSGIGGVGTGELFF. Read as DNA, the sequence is TGCAGCGGCATCGGGGGTGTCGGCACTGGGGAGCTGTTTTTT.